A single sample gave rise to the 15 T cell receptor beta chains below, sequenced in a study of blood T cell repertoires in COVID-19. TCRdb's copy holds only in-frame clones and misses some; the assay was immunoSEQ multiplex PCR. This sample carries approximately 93,000 clones, approximately 74% of them seen once, and the ten largest clones take 3% to 4%. Material for sequencing was peripheral blood. The receptors originated from a man aged 65 to 85 with COVID-19, enrolled during active disease.

To note about this clone: One junction end disagrees with the germline gene, perhaps due to a read error. The chain is built from TRBV27 and TRBJ1-2, with D unclear. This CDR3 contains 13 residues. Germline CDR1 MNHEY, CDR2 SMNVEV (reference sequence). The CDR3: CASSSSDDYGYTF. The CDR3 DNA sequence: TGTGCCAGCAGTTCATCAGACGACTACGGCTACACCTTC.

This clone was picked up many times. The chain recombines TRBV5-4 with TRBJ2-1; D possibly corresponds to TRBD1 (5 bases). The CDR3 is made up of 14 amino acids. Germline V lookup: CDR1 SGHNT, CDR2 YYREEE (reference sequence). Trimming took 6 bases from V and 2 from J, leaving 12 bases between them. CDR3 residues: CASTKMGPYNEQFF. CDR3 DNA: TGTGCCAGCACTAAAATGGGGCCCTACAATGAGCAGTTCTTC.

The rearrangement links TRBV15 to TRBJ1-1; D is unresolved. V was pared by 0 bases and J by 2 bases, with 10 bases between. CDR1 and CDR2 (germline): LNHNV, YYDKDF (reference sequence). This CDR3 contains 15 residues. The CDR3 sequence: CATSRDFGFNTEAFF. The DNA of the CDR3 is TGTGCCACCAGCAGAGATTTCGGTTTCAACACTGAAGCTTTCTTT.

The rearrangement links TRBV7-8 to TRBJ2-7; weak D call: TRBD1 (7 bases). The CDR3 runs 15 residues. V lost 3 bases to trimming and J lost 2 bases, with 14 bases between them. CDR1 and CDR2 from the germline V gene are SGHVS and FQNEAQ. The CDR3: CASSFRRGETYEQYF. DNA of the CDR3: TGTGCCAGCAGCTTCCGCAGGGGGGAAACCTACGAGCAGTACTTC.

V gene TRBV5-4 combines with J gene TRBJ1-2, with D unclear. Germline loops: CDR1 SGHNT, CDR2 YYREEE (reference sequence). With 0 bases removed from V and 4 bases from J, the gap between germline ends came to 10 bases. CDR3 length equals 14 residues. CDR3 DNA: TGTGCCAGCAGCTTGGGAGGCGGCAGCTATGGCTACACCTTC. It translates to CASSLGGGSYGYTF.

The chain employs TRBV28 and TRBJ1-2; 9 bases align to TRBD1. Germline V gene lookup returns CDR1 MDHEN and CDR2 SYDVKM. V lost 6 bases, J lost 5 bases, and 7 bases stayed unmatched. This CDR3 comprises 14 residues. The CDR3 DNA sequence: TGTGCCAGCAGGAAGGACAGGGGTGTATATGGCTACACCTTC. It translates to CASRKDRGVYGYTF.

V usage is TRBV6-4 and J usage is TRBJ1-2; 7 bases line up with TRBD1. J gave up 2 bases and V 4 bases, and 1 base lay outside the gene matches. The CDR3 spans 13 residues. Germline V gene sequence: CDR1 MRHNA, CDR2 SNTAGT. CDR3 nucleotide sequence: TGTGCCAGCAGTGCGGACAGGAACTATGGCTACACCTTC. The encoded protein is CASSADRNYGYTF.

The V and J genes are TRBV20-1 and TRBJ2-7, with D possibly matching TRBD2 (6 bases). The V end lost 3 bases, the J end lost 4 bases, and 16 bases lay between the germline ends. From germline, CDR1 is DFQATT and CDR2 SNEGSKA (reference sequence). The CDR3 is 14 amino acids. CDR3 bases: TGCAGTGCTAGTTCCCGCGGGGTCGGGTACGAGCAGTACTTC. It translates to CSASSRGVGYEQYF.

V is TRBV5-6 and J is TRBJ2-5; maybe TRBD2 (6 bases). The CDR3 runs to 15 residues. CDR1 SGHDT and CDR2 YYEEEE come from the germline V gene. V was cut by 0 bases and J by 5 bases, with 14 bases left in between. The CDR3 nucleotides are TGTGCCAGCAGCTTGGTCTACGCGGGATCGGAGACCCAGTACTTC. It codes for CASSLVYAGSETQYF.

The chain couples TRBV11-2 to TRBJ2-3; D unclear. Deletions cut 1 base from V and 0 bases from J, with 8 bases between. Germline CDR1 is SGHAT and CDR2 is FQNNGV. There are 15 residues in the CDR3. CDR3 protein: CASSLVGPSTDTQYF. The CDR3 nucleotides read TGTGCCAGCAGCTTAGTTGGCCCAAGCACAGATACGCAGTATTTT.

J is TRBJ2-6 and V is TRBV3-1 (or the pseudogene TRBV3-2); no reliable D call. V was clipped by 3 bases and J by 0 bases, with 15 bases between them. The CDR3 consists of 18 residues. Per the germline V gene, CDR1 is LGHDT and CDR2 is YNNKEL (reference sequence). The CDR3 region has the DNA TGTGCCAGCAGCCACTCTACAGTAATCAGCTCTGGGGCCAACGTCCTGACTTTC. Protein: CASSHSTVISSGANVLTF.

The chain uses TRBV5-4 and TRBJ1-1; 10 nucleotides agree with TRBD1. Trimming cost V 3 bases and J 5 bases; bases outside gene matches: 7. The CDR3 has 15 residues. Germline V gives CDR1 SGHNT, CDR2 YYREEE (reference sequence). CDR3 sequence reads: CASSSRTGGGTEAFF. CDR3 nucleotides: TGTGCCAGCAGCTCACGGACAGGGGGGGGAACTGAAGCTTTCTTT.

J is TRBJ2-7 and V is TRBV28; a weak D match, TRBD1 (6 bases). The CDR3 is 15 residues long. Germline V CDR1 and CDR2: MDHEN, SYDVKM. V was pared by 4 bases and J by 5 bases, with 18 bases between. CDR3 DNA sequence: TGTGCCAGCAGTTCACAACAGGGTAGGGGCCACGAGCAGTACTTC. This translates into CASSSQQGRGHEQYF.

V is TRBV7-3 and J is TRBJ2-2, with D unclear. Trimming shortened V by 5 bases and J by 4 bases, and 8 bases separated the two germline ends. The length of the CDR3 is 13 residues. CDR1 and CDR2 from the germline V gene are SGHTA and FQGTGA. CDR3 region: CASSALSTGELFF. The CDR3 bases are TGTGCCAGCAGCGCGCTATCCACCGGGGAGCTGTTTTTT.

This clone was seen a few times. This chain connects TRBV19 to TRBJ1-3; D not certain. This CDR3 comprises 17 residues. The germline CDR1 and CDR2 sequences are LNHDA and SQIVND (reference sequence). Trimming removed 3 bases from V and 0 bases from J, with 15 bases in between. The CDR3 bases are TGTGCCAGTAGTATCTCCGGGAGATCTAGCTCTGGAAACACCATATATTTT. Its translation: CASSISGRSSSGNTIYF.